This TCR beta chain was identified in a study of blood T cell repertoires in COVID-19. Study-wide background: From the United States, Italy and Spain came samples of acute and convalescent COVID-19. T cells, B-cell-depleted T cells, or PBMCs supplied cDNA or gDNA.

Authors' processing steps: Estimation of nucleated cell counts relied on the amplification of reference gene primers. Some clones are missing from TCRdb's copy, which holds only in-frame ones; the method was immunoSEQ multiplex PCR. The DNA was the basis for D and trimming; V, J and clone size are from that table. The sample holds roughly 250,000 clones, roughly 88% seen once. Trimming took off 2 bases at V and 8 bases at J, with 7 bases between the two ends. The CDR3 loop spans 12 amino acids. Per the germline V gene, CDR1 is SGHDN and CDR2 is FVKESK. Sequenced: peripheral blood. The sequence was obtained from a woman aged 40 to 49 who had recovered from COVID-19. This sequence joins TRBV14 and TRBJ1-3; the D is unclear. CDR3 nucleotide sequence: TGTGCCAGCAGCCAACGGGAGGACACCATATATTTT. Amino acids: CASSQREDTIYF.